The rows below give T cell receptor beta chains drawn from one sample of a study of T-cell memory formation after mild COVID-19. TCRdb redid the calling of the 5' RACE reads with MiXCR, one entry per CDR3 protein. The repertoire includes hundreds of thousands of distinct CDR3 sequences, approximately 19% of them detected once, and approximately 12% sits in the top ten. Sequenced input: PBMCs or a T cell subset sorted from them (not recorded which). The receptors were gathered from an adult woman who had mild COVID-19 (a few samples of this study predate the infection). Cell type and time point are not known. The conserved cysteine and the conserved F or W are not part of the CDR3 here. Fields, in order: J gene, CDR3 length, D gene, clone size, V gene, CDR3 protein. D genes are given only for firm matches. Size is omitted from some rows. Given values are once, few, many or a class for expanded clones.

j_gene: TRBJ2-3
len: 14
d_gene: TRBD2
abundance: NA
v_gene: TRBV29-1
CDR3aa: SVNRRVAGGRDTQY

j_gene: TRBJ2-1
len: 12
d_gene: NA
abundance: NA
v_gene: TRBV24-1
CDR3aa: ATTRGATSDEQF

j_gene: TRBJ2-7
len: 10
d_gene: NA
abundance: few
v_gene: TRBV12-3/TRBV12-4
CDR3aa: ASGYLSYEQY

j_gene: TRBJ2-7
len: 14
d_gene: NA
abundance: NA
v_gene: TRBV2
CDR3aa: ASSDVGAGPNYEQY

j_gene: TRBJ1-1
len: 12
d_gene: TRBD1
abundance: NA
v_gene: TRBV5-6
CDR3aa: ASSSGQGYPEAF

j_gene: TRBJ2-3
len: 13
d_gene: NA
abundance: NA
v_gene: TRBV7-7
CDR3aa: ASSLEPSSTDTQY

j_gene: TRBJ1-1
len: 12
d_gene: NA
abundance: few
v_gene: TRBV30
CDR3aa: AWTPSLRYTEAF

j_gene: TRBJ1-6
len: 13
d_gene: TRBD1
abundance: NA
v_gene: TRBV7-2
CDR3aa: ASSLGDRDNSPLH

j_gene: TRBJ2-1
len: 14
d_gene: TRBD2
abundance: few
v_gene: TRBV7-2
CDR3aa: ASSSGLAGEYNEQF

j_gene: TRBJ2-7
len: 13
d_gene: TRBD1
abundance: NA
v_gene: TRBV12-3/TRBV12-4
CDR3aa: ASSRSDRATYEQY

j_gene: TRBJ2-3
len: 12
d_gene: TRBD1
abundance: few
v_gene: TRBV30
CDR3aa: AWSAGGSTDTQY

j_gene: TRBJ2-5
len: 14
d_gene: TRBD1
abundance: few
v_gene: TRBV5-1
CDR3aa: ASSSQTGTGPETQY

j_gene: TRBJ2-1
len: 16
d_gene: TRBD1
abundance: NA
v_gene: TRBV5-1
CDR3aa: ASSLGLRGRAQNNEQF

j_gene: TRBJ2-5
len: 14
d_gene: TRBD2
abundance: few
v_gene: TRBV7-7
CDR3aa: ASSLALAGGPQTQY

j_gene: TRBJ2-5
len: 13
d_gene: NA
abundance: NA
v_gene: TRBV5-1
CDR3aa: ASSLQGRVQETQY

j_gene: TRBJ2-2
len: 14
d_gene: NA
abundance: few
v_gene: TRBV29-1
CDR3aa: SVGEEQTANTGELF

j_gene: TRBJ1-5
len: 11
d_gene: NA
abundance: NA
v_gene: TRBV19
CDR3aa: ASSTNRVQPQH

j_gene: TRBJ1-1
len: 10
d_gene: NA
abundance: NA
v_gene: TRBV12-3/TRBV12-4
CDR3aa: ASSQVGGAAF

j_gene: TRBJ1-1
len: 10
d_gene: NA
abundance: many
v_gene: TRBV18
CDR3aa: ASSPRVYQAF

j_gene: TRBJ1-2
len: 12
d_gene: NA
abundance: NA
v_gene: TRBV20-1
CDR3aa: SARFAGLSWMYT

j_gene: TRBJ1-2
len: 10
d_gene: TRBD1
abundance: few
v_gene: TRBV19
CDR3aa: ASSIPGTGLT

j_gene: TRBJ2-5
len: 16
d_gene: NA
abundance: few
v_gene: TRBV4-3
CDR3aa: ASSQDLGGDLYQETQY

j_gene: TRBJ1-1
len: 13
d_gene: NA
abundance: few
v_gene: TRBV9
CDR3aa: ASSVDPKSNTEAF

j_gene: TRBJ2-1
len: 14
d_gene: NA
abundance: NA
v_gene: TRBV20-1
CDR3aa: SARDPGQGRYNEQF